One TCR beta chain is described in this entry. Which antigen it targets is not known. No much larger clonotype is one base removed from it; base qualities were not supplied. CDR1 LGHNA and CDR2 YNFKEQ were looked up in the germline V gene. Germline trimming: 1 base from V, 6 bases from J; junction bases outside gene matches: 7. Taken from cysteine to phenylalanine, the CDR3 has 15 residues. Here the CDR3 DNA is all that survives: 45 bases in frame from base 1. The meaning of the sample's time point label: after anti-PD-1 therapy. The tumor biopsies were site-matched, meaning the biopsies were taken from the same primary tumor before and after PD-1 blockade. For bulk TCRbeta sequencing, genomic DNA was extracted from tumor biopsies or peripheral blood, and input amounts ranged from about 550 ng to 6,004 ng. Bulk TCRbeta sequencing was performed on remaining biopsy material to increase sensitivity for rare clonotypes compared with single-cell TCR sequencing. Histologically proven advanced or metastatic basal or squamous cell carcinoma was present in all patients, all of whom were poor candidates for surgical resection. Of the approximately 12 patients in the basal cell carcinoma cohort, several underwent bulk tumor TCR sequencing. Fresh biopsies came from the site of the primary tumor, and part of the tissue was kept in RNAlater for exome and bulk TCR sequencing.

The sample originates from a study of T cells in tumors after PD-1 blockade (dated 2019 in TCRdb). In terms of the full investigation: Exclusion criteria were prior checkpoint blockade, use of systemic immunosuppressants, or recent radiotherapy or other anti-cancer therapy within 4 weeks. Clinical response was assessed using RECIST version 1.1. Ongoing daily vismodegib 150 mg was also given to a subset of patients during anti-PD-1 treatment. Using site-matched tumors from BCC or SCC patients sampled before and after anti-PD-1 therapy, the study carried out paired single-cell RNA and TCR sequencing. An average of approximately 27,000 TCR templates (range about 500-100,000) and 5,000 to 7,000 unique clonotypes was obtained for tumor samples, roughly 18-fold deeper than single-cell TCR sequencing. Patients received pembrolizumab 200 mg every 3 weeks or cemiplimab 350 mg every 2 weeks.

Overall results and qualifications from the work: Where the novel T cell clones came from was not determined, and possible sources could include lymphoid organs or rare unexpanded clones inside the tumor or in the tumor periphery. Most exhausted CD8+ clones that expanded after therapy were novel clonotypes not detected before treatment, suggesting clonal replacement instead of reinvigoration of pre-existing clones. Around 39% of TCR clonotypes from the tumor were detected in blood, and certain novel exhausted tumor clones were present in blood collected before treatment, which suggests recruitment from the periphery. Comparisons between pre- and post-treatment samples were the only ones where clonal replacement appeared, with none seen between two pre-treatment samples, a pattern that argues against artifacts from biopsy timing or location.

The immunoSEQ platform was used to carry out deep TCRbeta sequencing. In the paper's pipeline: For further analysis, only productive rearrangements were exported from the immunoSEQ Analyzer. Clones with significant expansion or contraction between timepoints were called with a two-sided binomial test at Bonferroni-corrected P below 0.01. T cell phenotypes were assigned to bulk TCRbeta clonotypes by matching the clonotypes to single-cell RNA+TCR-seq clones with the same TCRbeta sequence. Clone enrichment in tumor was computed as tumor frequency divided by PBMC frequency from bulk TCR sequencing. GLIPH was used to sort TCRs into specificity groups, which are clusters of distinct TCRs that likely recognize common antigens through shared CDR3 motifs. TCRdb re-hosts the immuneACCESS table, in-frame sequences only. Its copies lack some clones; in the studies checked, an unresolved V gene accounts for under half of them, and the cause for the rest is not known. V, J and clone size are taken as reported in that table, and D and trimming were inferred from the DNA itself. Counted in this sample were about 10,000 clones; around 63% of them appeared once. The ten largest account for 10% to 15% of the sample.

The sequence was collected from a human donor with basal cell carcinoma. The rearrangement combines TRBV4-2 with TRBJ2-7; TRBD1 matches 9 bases in the middle. The specimen comprised tumor tissue, sampled after anti-PD-1 treatment. The CDR3 region has the sequence CASSQAEDRGSEQYF. The DNA sequence follows: TGTGCCAGCAGCCAAGCAGAGGACAGGGGTTCCGAGCAGTACTTC.